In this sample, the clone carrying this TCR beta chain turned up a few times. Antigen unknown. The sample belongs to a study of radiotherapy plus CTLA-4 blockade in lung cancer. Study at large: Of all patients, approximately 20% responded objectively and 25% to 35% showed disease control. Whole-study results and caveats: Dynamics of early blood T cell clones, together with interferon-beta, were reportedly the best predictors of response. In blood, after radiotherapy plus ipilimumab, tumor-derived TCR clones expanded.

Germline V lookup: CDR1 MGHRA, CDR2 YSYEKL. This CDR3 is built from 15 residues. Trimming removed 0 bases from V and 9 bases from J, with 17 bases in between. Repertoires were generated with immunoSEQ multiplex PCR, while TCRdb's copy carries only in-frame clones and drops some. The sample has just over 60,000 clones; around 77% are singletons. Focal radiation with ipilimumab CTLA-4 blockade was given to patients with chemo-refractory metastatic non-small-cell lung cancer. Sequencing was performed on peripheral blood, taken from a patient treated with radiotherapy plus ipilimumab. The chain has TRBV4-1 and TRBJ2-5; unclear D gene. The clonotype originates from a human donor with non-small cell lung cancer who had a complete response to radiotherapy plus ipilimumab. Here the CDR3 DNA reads TGCGCCAGCAGCCAAGAACTCAGGCTACGAGGAGCCCAGTACTTC. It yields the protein CASSQELRLRGAQYF.